This T cell receptor (beta chain) is drawn from a study of blood T cell repertoires in COVID-19 (TCRdb year 2020). Regarding the complete study: Collaborator samples came from the United States, Italy and Spain and covered acute and convalescent phases of COVID-19. The repertoires were released in a freely available public database meant as a resource for research on the immune response to SARS-CoV-2. The dataset comprised deeply sampled blood TCRbeta repertoires from subjects exposed to, actively infected with, or recovered from COVID-19. The prospective study material was composed of cDNA or gDNA derived from T cells, B-cell-depleted T cells, or PBMCs. Sample metadata almost always included a de-identified subject ID, COVID-19 status, age in years and sex. Where available, HLA class I and class II types were taken from metadata supplied by the sample provider and were not determined by assay-based typing. The samples were drawn from the first 160 participants of the ongoing ImmuneRACE study and from 1,254 subjects provided by 6 global collaborators. Study-wide findings and limitations: How much clinical and demographic metadata was included differed by source and by participant, and the metadata was provided uncurated.

The CDR3 measures 14 amino acids from cysteine to phenylalanine. Only CDR3 DNA remains: 42 bases, in frame from the first base. At the junction V is shortened by 5 bases and J by 2 bases, with 12 bases in between. The germline V gene specifies SGHTA as CDR1 and FQGNSA as CDR2. About this clone itself: The antigen this receptor binds is unknown. Qualities for individual bases were not recorded, and no much larger clone is one base off.

TCRbeta CDR3 regions were amplified from genomic DNA using the immunoSEQ Assay, a bias-controlled multiplex PCR. Per the source publication's procedure: Within the assay, amplification of reference gene primers was used to estimate how many nucleated cells each sample contained. Sequence reads were collapsed and filtered to measure the absolute abundance of every unique TCRbeta CDR3 rearrangement. Productive Simpson clonality was computed per sample as the square root of Simpson's diversity index over productive rearrangements. TCRdb's version of the immuneACCESS table is confined to in-frame rearrangements and falls short of the full clone set. An unresolved V gene accounts for under half of the shortfall where checked; the remainder is of unknown origin. The DNA was the basis for D and trimming; V, J and clone size are from that table. The sample table contains 250,000 to 300,000 clones; only one count was recorded for 81% of them. In total, the top ten clones hold around 2.9% of the sample.

The collaborating institutions used their own protocols to collect whole blood in K2EDTA tubes. Collaborator samples were shipped for TCRbeta analysis as frozen whole blood, isolated PBMCs, or DNA extracted from either sample type. The specimen sequenced was peripheral blood. The chain employs TRBV7-2 and TRBJ1-1, and possibly TRBD1, on 5 matching bases. The sequence was obtained from a woman aged 55-69 years with active or convalescent COVID-19. The encoded CDR3 is CASSDPGLNTEAFF. In nucleotides, the sequence is TGTGCCAGCAGCGACCCGGGACTAAACACTGAAGCTTTCTTT.